This T cell receptor beta chain comes out of a study of blood T cells in healthy people across ages. The CDR3 is 14 residues long. V was pared by 1 base and J by 3 bases, with 10 bases between. Germline CDR1 SGHTA, CDR2 FQGNSA. Primed by a sample-barcoded 5' primer and a J-beta primer mix, a second PCR proceeded for about 7 to 11 cycles. TCRdb re-analysed the 5' RACE reads in MiXCR, keeping a single row per CDR3 protein. Of fewer than 900,000 distinct CDR3 sequences listed, around 49% are singletons. Sequencing was done on a sample of blood. The clonotype comes from a woman aged 55-70 years in good health. V and J are TRBV7-2 and TRBJ2-7; no clear D gene. CDR3 loop: CASSLVSTGYEQYF. For the CDR3, the DNA is TGTGCCAGCAGCTTAGTCTCTACCGGCTACGAGCAGTACTTC.